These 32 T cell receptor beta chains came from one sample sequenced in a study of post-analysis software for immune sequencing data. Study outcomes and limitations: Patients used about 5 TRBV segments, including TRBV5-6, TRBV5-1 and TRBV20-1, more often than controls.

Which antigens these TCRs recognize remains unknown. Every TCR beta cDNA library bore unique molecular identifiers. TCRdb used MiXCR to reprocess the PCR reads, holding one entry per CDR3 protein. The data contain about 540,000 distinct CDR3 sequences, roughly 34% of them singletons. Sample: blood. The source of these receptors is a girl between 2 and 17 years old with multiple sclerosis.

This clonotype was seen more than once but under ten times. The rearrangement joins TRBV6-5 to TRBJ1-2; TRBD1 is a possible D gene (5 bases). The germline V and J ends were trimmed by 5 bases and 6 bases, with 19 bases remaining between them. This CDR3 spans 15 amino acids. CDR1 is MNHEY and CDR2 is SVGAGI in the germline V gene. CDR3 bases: TGTGCCAGCAGTAGGACCAGGGAGGGCGGCCATGGCTACACCTTC. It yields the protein CASSRTREGGHGYTF.

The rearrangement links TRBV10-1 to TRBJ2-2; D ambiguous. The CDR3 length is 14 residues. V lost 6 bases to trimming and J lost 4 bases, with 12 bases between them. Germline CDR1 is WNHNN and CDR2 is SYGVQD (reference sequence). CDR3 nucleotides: TGCGCCAGCAGAGGCAGCAAGGGCACCGGGGAGCTGTTTTTT. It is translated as CASRGSKGTGELFF.

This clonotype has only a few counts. CDR3 residues: CASSIGGWNNEQFF. Written as DNA, the CDR3 is TGTGCCAGTAGTATCGGGGGATGGAACAATGAGCAGTTCTTC. The chain couples TRBV19 to TRBJ2-1; TRBD2 might be the D (6 bases). CDR1 is LNHDA and CDR2 is SQIVND in the germline V gene (reference sequence). This CDR3 spans 14 amino acids. V was shortened by 3 bases and J by 5 bases, with 11 bases between the two germline ends.

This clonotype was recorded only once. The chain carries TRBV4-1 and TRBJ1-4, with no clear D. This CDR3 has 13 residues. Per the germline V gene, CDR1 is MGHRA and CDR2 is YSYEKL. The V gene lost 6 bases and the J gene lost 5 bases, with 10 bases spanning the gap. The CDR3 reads CASRVQENEKLFF. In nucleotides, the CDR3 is TGCGCCAGCAGGGTCCAGGAAAATGAAAAACTGTTTTTT.

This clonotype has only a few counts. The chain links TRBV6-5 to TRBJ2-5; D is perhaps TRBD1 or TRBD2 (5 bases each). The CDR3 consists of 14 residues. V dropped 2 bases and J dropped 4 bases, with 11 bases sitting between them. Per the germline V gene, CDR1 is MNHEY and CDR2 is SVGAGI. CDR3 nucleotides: TGTGCCAGCAGTTACAGCCCGGGGCCAGAGACCCAGTACTTC. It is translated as CASSYSPGPETQYF.

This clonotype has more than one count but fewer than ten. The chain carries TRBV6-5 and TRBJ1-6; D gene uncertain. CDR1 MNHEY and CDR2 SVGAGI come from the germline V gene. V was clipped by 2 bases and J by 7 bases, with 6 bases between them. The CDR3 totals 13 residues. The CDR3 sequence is CASSYAGNSPLHF. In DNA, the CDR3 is TGTGCCAGCAGTTACGCCGGGAATTCACCCCTCCACTTT.

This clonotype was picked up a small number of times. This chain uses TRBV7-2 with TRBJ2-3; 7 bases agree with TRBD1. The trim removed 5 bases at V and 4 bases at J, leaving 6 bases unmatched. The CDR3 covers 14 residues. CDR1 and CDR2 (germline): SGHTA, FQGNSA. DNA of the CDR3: TGTGCCAGCAGCGCCGACAGGGTACCAGATACGCAGTATTTT. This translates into CASSADRVPDTQYF.

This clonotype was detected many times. This CDR3 is CSGRLAGTKNIQYF. In nucleotides, the CDR3 is TGCAGCGGCCGGTTAGCGGGTACCAAAAACATTCAGTACTTC. This chain links TRBV29-1 with TRBJ2-4; 7 nucleotides match TRBD2. V lost 7 bases, J lost 2 bases, and 8 bases stayed unmatched. The CDR3 runs to 14 residues. Germline CDR1 reads SQVTM; CDR2 reads ANQGSEA.

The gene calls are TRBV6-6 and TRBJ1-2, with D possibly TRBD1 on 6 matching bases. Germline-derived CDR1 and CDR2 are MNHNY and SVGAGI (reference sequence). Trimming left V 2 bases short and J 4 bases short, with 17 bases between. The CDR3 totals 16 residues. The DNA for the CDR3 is TGTGCCAGCAGTTACACATCAACAGGGTTGGGCTATGGCTACACCTTC. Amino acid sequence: CASSYTSTGLGYGYTF.

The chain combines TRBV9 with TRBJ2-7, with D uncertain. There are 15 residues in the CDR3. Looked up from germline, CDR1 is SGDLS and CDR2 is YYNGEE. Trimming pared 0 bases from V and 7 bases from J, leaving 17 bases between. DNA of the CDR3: TGTGCCAGCAGCGTAGATGCTTACTCCTACAATGAGCAGTACTTC. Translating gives CASSVDAYSYNEQYF.

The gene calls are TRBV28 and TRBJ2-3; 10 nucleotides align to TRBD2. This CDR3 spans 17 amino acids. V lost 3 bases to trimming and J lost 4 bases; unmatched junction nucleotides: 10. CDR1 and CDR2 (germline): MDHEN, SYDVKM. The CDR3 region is CASSFVLLAGFSDTQYF. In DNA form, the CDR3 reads TGTGCCAGCAGTTTCGTTCTACTAGCGGGGTTTTCAGATACGCAGTATTTT.

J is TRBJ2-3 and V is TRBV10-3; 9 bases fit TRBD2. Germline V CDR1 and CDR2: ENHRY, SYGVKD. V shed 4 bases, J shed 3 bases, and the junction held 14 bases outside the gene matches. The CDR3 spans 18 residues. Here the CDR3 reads CAISGQRGRSGGTDTQYF. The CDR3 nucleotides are TGTGCCATCAGTGGGCAAAGGGGGCGCAGCGGGGGGACAGATACGCAGTATTTT.

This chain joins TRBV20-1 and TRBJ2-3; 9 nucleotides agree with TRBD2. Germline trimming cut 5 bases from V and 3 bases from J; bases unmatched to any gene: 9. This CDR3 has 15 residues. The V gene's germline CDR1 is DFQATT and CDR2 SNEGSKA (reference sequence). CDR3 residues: CSAHRIAGVTDTQYF. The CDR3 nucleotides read TGCAGTGCTCACCGGATAGCGGGAGTTACAGATACGCAGTATTTT.

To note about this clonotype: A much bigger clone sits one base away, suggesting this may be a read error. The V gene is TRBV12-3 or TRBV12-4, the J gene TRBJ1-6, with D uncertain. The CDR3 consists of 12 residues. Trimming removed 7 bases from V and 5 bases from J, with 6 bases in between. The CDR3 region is CASNLNNSPLHF. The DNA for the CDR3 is TGTGCCAGCAATCTAAATAATTCACCCCTCCACTTT.

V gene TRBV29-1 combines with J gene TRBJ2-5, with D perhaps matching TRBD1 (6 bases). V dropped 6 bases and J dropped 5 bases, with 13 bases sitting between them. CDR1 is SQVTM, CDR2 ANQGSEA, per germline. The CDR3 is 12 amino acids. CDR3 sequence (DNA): TGCAGCGTCTACACAGGGAGCGAGACCCAGTACTTC. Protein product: CSVYTGSETQYF.

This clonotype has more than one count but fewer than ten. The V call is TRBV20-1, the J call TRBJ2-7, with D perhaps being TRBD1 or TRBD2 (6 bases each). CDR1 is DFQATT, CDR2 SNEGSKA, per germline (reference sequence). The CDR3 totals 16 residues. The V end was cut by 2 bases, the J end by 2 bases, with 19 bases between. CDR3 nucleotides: TGCAGTGCTAGATACCCGGGGGCCCGAACGACCTACGAGCAGTACTTC. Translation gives CSARYPGARTTYEQYF.

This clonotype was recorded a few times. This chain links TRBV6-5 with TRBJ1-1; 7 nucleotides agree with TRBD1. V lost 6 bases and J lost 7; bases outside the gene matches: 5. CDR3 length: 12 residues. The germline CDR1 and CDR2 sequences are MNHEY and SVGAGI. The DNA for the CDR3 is TGTGCCAGCAGCTACAGACAGGGTGAAGCTTTCTTT. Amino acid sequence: CASSYRQGEAFF.

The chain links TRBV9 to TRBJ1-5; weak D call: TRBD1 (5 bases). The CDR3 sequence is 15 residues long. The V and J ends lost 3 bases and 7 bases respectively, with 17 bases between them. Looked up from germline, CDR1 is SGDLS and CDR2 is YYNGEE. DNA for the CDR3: TGTGCCAGCAGCGCCAACAGCAGGGTACGACAGCCCCAGCATTTT. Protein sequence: CASSANSRVRQPQHF.

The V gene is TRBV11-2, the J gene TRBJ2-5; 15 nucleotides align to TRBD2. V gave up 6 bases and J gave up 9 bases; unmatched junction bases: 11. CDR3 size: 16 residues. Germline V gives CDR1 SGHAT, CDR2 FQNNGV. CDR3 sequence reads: CASRGPGTSGRFAQYF. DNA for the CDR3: TGTGCCAGCAGGGGGCCCGGGACTAGCGGGAGGTTCGCCCAGTACTTC.

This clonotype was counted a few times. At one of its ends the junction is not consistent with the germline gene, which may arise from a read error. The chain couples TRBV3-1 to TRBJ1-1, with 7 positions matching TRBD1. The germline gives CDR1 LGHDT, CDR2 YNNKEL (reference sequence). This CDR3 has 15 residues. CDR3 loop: CAGSLPGTVNTEAFF. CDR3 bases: TGTGCCGGCAGCCTCCCCGGGACAGTGAACACTGAAGCTTTCTTT.

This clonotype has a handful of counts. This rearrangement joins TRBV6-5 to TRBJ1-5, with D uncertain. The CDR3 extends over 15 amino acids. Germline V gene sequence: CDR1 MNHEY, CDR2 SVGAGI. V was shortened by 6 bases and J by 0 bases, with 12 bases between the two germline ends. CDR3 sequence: CASSQDEDSNQPQHF. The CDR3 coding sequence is TGTGCCAGCAGCCAGGACGAGGATAGCAATCAGCCCCAGCATTTT.

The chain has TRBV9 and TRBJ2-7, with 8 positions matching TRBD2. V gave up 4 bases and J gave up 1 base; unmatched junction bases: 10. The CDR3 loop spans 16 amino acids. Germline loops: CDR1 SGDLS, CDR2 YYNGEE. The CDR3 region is CASSPHLGLESYEQYF. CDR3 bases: TGTGCCAGCAGCCCACATCTGGGACTAGAGTCCTACGAGCAGTACTTC.

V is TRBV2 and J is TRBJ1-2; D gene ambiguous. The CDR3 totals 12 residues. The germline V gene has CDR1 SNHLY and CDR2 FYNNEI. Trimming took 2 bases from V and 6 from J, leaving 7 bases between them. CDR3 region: CASSETSDGYTF. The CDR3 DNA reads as TGTGCCAGCAGTGAAACATCGGATGGCTACACCTTC.

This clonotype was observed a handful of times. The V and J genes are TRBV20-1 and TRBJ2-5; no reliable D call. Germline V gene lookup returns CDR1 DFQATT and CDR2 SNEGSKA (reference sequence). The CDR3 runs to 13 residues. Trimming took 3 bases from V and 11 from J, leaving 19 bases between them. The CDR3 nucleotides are TGCAGTGCTAGCCCCCAGAGTGGCGAAGAGCAGTACTTC. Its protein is CSASPQSGEEQYF.

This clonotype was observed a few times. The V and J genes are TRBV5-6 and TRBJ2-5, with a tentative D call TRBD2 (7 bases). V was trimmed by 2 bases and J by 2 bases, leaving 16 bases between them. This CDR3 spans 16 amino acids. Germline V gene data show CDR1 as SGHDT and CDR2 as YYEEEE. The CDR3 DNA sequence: TGTGCCAGCAGCTTTGGGGGGGGCTTCCCACAAGAGACCCAGTACTTC. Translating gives CASSFGGGFPQETQYF. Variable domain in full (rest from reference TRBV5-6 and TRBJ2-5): DAGVTQSPTHLIKTRGQQVTLRCSPKSGHDTVSWYQQALGQGPQFIFQYYEEEERQRGNFPDRFSGHQFPNYSSELNVNALLLGDSALYLCASSFGGGFPQETQYFGPGTRLLVL.

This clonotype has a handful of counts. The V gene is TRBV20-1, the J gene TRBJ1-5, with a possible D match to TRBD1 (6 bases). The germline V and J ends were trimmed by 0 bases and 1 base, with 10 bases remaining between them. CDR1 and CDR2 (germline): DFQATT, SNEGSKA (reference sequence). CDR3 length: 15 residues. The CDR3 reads CSAREQGWSNQPQHF. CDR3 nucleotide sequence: TGCAGTGCTAGAGAACAGGGTTGGAGCAATCAGCCCCAGCATTTT.

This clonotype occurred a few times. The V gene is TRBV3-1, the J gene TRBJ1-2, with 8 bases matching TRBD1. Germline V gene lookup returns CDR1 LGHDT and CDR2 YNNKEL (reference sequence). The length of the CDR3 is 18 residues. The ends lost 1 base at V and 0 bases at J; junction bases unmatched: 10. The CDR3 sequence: CASSQVTGATLANYGYTF. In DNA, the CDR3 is TGTGCCAGCAGCCAAGTGACAGGGGCAACCCTGGCTAACTATGGCTACACCTTC.

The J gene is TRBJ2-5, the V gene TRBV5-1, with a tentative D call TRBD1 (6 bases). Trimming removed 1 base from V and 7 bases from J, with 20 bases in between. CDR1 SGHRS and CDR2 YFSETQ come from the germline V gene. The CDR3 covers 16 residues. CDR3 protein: CASSLTPGVVWGTQYF. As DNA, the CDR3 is TGCGCCAGCAGCTTGACCCCAGGGGTGGTATGGGGGACCCAGTACTTC.

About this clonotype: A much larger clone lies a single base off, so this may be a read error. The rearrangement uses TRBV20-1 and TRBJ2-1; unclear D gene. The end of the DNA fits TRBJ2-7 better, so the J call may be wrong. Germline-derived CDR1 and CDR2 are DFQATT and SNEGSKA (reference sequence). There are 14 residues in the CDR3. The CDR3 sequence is CSALKVTLYNEQYF. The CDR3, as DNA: TGCAGTGCCCTTAAGGTAACCCTCTACAATGAGCAGTACTTC.

The CDR3 sequence: CASDNAWVAEAFF. CDR3 in DNA: TGTGCCAGCGATAACGCCTGGGTGGCTGAAGCTTTCTTT. The chain recombines TRBV6-6 with TRBJ1-1; D not certain. The CDR3 totals 13 residues. Between the trimmed V and J ends, which lost 8 bases and 6 bases, there was a span of 16 bases. The germline V gene has CDR1 MNHNY and CDR2 SVGAGI (reference sequence).

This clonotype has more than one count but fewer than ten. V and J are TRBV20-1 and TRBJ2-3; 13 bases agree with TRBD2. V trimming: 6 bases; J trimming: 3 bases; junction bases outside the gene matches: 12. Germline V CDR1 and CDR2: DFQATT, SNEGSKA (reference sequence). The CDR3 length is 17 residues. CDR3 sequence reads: CSASTPGLAGFTDTQYF. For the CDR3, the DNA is TGCAGTGCCTCGACACCGGGACTAGCGGGGTTTACAGATACGCAGTATTTT.

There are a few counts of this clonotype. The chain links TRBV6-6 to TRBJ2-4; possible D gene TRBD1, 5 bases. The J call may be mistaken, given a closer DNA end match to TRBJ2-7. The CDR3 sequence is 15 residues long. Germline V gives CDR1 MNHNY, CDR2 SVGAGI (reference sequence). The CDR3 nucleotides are TGTGCCAGCAGTTACTCGATTGAACAGGCCTACGAGCAGTACTTC. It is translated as CASSYSIEQAYEQYF.